A single sample is the source of the 3 T cell receptor beta chains below, sequenced in a study of post-analysis software for immune sequencing data (dated by TCRdb to about 2015). Overall study results and their limits: A handful of TRBV segments, including TRBV5-6, TRBV5-1 and TRBV20-1, were significantly more frequent in patients than controls.

Library preparation employed PCR. Sequencing instrument: Illumina HiSeq 2500. To reduce PCR and sequencing biases, unique molecular identifiers were incorporated into the TCR beta cDNA libraries. TCRdb reprocessing: public reads trimmed at Q25 with fastp, clones called with MiXCR, in-frame beta chains kept. Each entry is one CDR3 protein sequence, shown with its most common DNA and genes. This sample holds about 810,000 distinct CDR3 sequences; approximately 53% were observed only once. The ten largest clones add up to around 4.5% of the sample. Their antigens are not known. What was sequenced was blood. Receptors originate from a girl aged 10 to 17 with multiple sclerosis.

This clonotype has a handful of counts. The chain is built from TRBV4-1 and TRBJ1-2; 8 bases agree with TRBD1. The CDR3 runs 13 residues. The germline V gene encodes CDR1 MGHRA and CDR2 YSYEKL. The V and J ends lost 0 bases and 8 bases, in that order; junction bases with no gene match: 2. In nucleotides, the CDR3 is TGCGCCAGCAGCCAAGATGCAGGGGGCGGCTACACCTTC. Protein product: CASSQDAGGGYTF.

The chain has TRBV15 and TRBJ2-2; D is ambiguous. The CDR3 consists of 16 residues. Germline CDR1 reads LNHNV; CDR2 reads YYDKDF (reference sequence). Trimming shortened V by 0 bases and J by 1 base, and 9 bases separated the two germline ends. CDR3 loop: CATSRDWAQNTGELFF. CDR3 nucleotides: TGTGCCACCAGCAGAGATTGGGCCCAGAACACCGGGGAGCTGTTTTTT.

This CDR3 reads CSVESSGHLYEQYF. Here the CDR3 DNA reads TGCAGCGTTGAGAGTTCGGGACACCTATACGAGCAGTACTTC. This sequence joins TRBV29-1 and TRBJ2-7, with D possibly being TRBD1 (6 bases). The CDR3 consists of 14 residues. V was pared by 3 bases and J by 4 bases, with 16 bases between. In germline, CDR1 is SQVTM, CDR2 ANQGSEA.